This T cell receptor beta chain was retrieved from a study of blood T cell repertoires in COVID-19. Looking at the study overall: Samples taken during acute and convalescent COVID-19 were collected in the United States, Italy and Spain. T cells, B-cell-depleted T cells, or PBMCs provided the cDNA or gDNA that served as material.

Source study methods: Estimation of nucleated cell counts relied on the amplification of reference gene primers. Clones were read by immunoSEQ multiplex PCR, and TCRdb kept only the in-frame ones, dropping some. Clonal size and the V and J genes are those of that table, whereas D and trimming came from the DNA. The sample records tens of thousands of clones, roughly 78% being singletons. This clone was seen a few times. From germline, CDR1 is SGDLS and CDR2 YYNGEE. CDR3 length equals 14 residues. Trimming at V came to 4 bases and at J to 2 bases, leaving 2 bases not matched to a gene. The chain joins TRBV9 to TRBJ2-7; 11 bases are a match to TRBD1. The sequencing input was peripheral blood. The TCR comes from an elderly woman with acute or convalescent COVID-19. CDR3 nucleotide sequence: TGTGCCAGCAGCCGGGACAGGGGGACCTACGAGCAGTACTTC. Translated: CASSRDRGTYEQYF.